These 30 T cell receptor beta chains share one sample of origin, sequenced in a study of OX40 agonist ivuxolimab in advanced cancers. Library preparation used the immunoSEQ multiplex PCR assay. TCRdb took over this immuneACCESS table, retaining in-frame rearrangements with V and J assigned. Such tables are incomplete; in checked studies, under half of the missing clones stem from an unresolved V gene, and the remainder is unexplained. This sample is represented by roughly 5,000 clones; around 66% of them were singletons. The top ten constitute 55% to 75% of the sample. The sequencing used CD4+ or CD8+ T cells sorted from blood, collected in a trial of the OX40 agonist ivuxolimab. These receptor sequences come from an adult with an advanced solid tumor such as melanoma, head and neck, liver or kidney cancer.

The chain joins TRBV5-5 to TRBJ1-1; no firm D call. The V gene's germline CDR1 is SGHKS and CDR2 YYEKEE (reference sequence). With 0 bases removed from V and 4 bases from J, the gap between germline ends came to 10 bases. The CDR3 runs 14 residues. Here the CDR3 reads CASSLVAFGTEAFF. Here the CDR3 DNA reads TGTGCCAGCAGCTTGGTCGCCTTTGGCACTGAAGCTTTCTTT.

This clone occurred a few times. The J gene is TRBJ2-7, the V gene TRBV4-2; TRBD1 is a possible D gene (7 bases). Germline V gene data show CDR1 as LGHNA and CDR2 as YNFKEQ. The CDR3 extends over 16 amino acids. Trimming took off 1 base at V and 2 bases at J, with 15 bases between the two ends. Here the CDR3 DNA reads TGTGCCAGCAGCCAAGGCTTGACAGGGAGGACCTACGAGCAGTACTTC. It encodes CASSQGLTGRTYEQYF.

The chain carries TRBV10-3 and TRBJ2-7, with 9 bases matching TRBD1. The V and J ends lost 2 bases and 3 bases, in that order; junction bases with no gene match: 17. This CDR3 has 19 amino acids. CDR1 ENHRY and CDR2 SYGVKD come from the germline V gene. CDR3 sequence (DNA): TGTGCCATCAGTGAGGTGGGACAGGGCAACCCTCAGGCCGACTACGAGCAGTACTTC. It encodes CAISEVGQGNPQADYEQYF.

This clone occurred a few times. The gene calls are TRBV5-6 and TRBJ2-5; D remains unclear. Germline-derived CDR1 and CDR2 are SGHDT and YYEEEE. The length of the CDR3 is 13 residues. V gave up 2 bases and J gave up 1 base, with 6 bases separating them. CDR3 DNA: TGTGCCAGCAGCTTTCGGCCCCAAGAGACCCAGTACTTC. It is translated as CASSFRPQETQYF.

The chain links TRBV10-3 to TRBJ2-1, with TRBD1 matching over 11 bases. After removal of 11 bases from V and 7 bases from J, the junction contained 13 bases not matched to a gene. CDR1 is ENHRY and CDR2 is SYGVKD in the germline V gene. This CDR3 contains 15 residues. The CDR3 region is CAATGTGGGLNEQFF. As DNA, the CDR3 is TGTGCCGCTACGGGGACAGGGGGTGGTCTGAATGAGCAGTTCTTC.

This clone is termed medium-sized (0.01 to 0.1%). The chain joins TRBV7-9 to TRBJ1-6; D uncertain. The CDR3 consists of 14 residues. CDR1 and CDR2 from the germline V gene are SEHNR and FQNEAQ (reference sequence). The ends were cut back, 1 base at V and 10 bases at J, with 11 bases in the middle. In DNA, the CDR3 is TGTGCCAGCAGCTTAGGAGGTACCTACTCACCCCTCCACTTT. Encoded protein: CASSLGGTYSPLHF.

This rearrangement joins TRBV9 to TRBJ2-1, with 12 bases aligning to TRBD2. The CDR3 loop spans 15 amino acids. CDR1 and CDR2 from the germline V gene are SGDLS and YYNGEE. Germline trimming cut 1 base from V and 7 bases from J; bases unmatched to any gene: 3. CDR3 sequence (DNA): TGTGCCAGCAGCGTACTAGCGGGGGGGCCTAATGAGCAGTTCTTC. It is translated as CASSVLAGGPNEQFF. Complete variable domain (other parts from reference TRBV9 and TRBJ2-1): DSGVTQTPKHLITATGQRVTLRCSPRSGDLSVYWYQQSLDQGLQFLIQYYNGEERAKGNILERFSAQQFPDLHSELNLSSLELGDSALYFCASSVLAGGPNEQFFGPGTRLTVL.

This clone was recorded a few times. This chain joins TRBV28 and TRBJ2-5; D is tentatively TRBD1 or TRBD2 (5 bases each). Germline CDR1 and CDR2: MDHEN and SYDVKM. The CDR3 contains 16 residues. Trimming removed 4 bases at V and 5 bases at J, with 20 bases between. CDR3 bases: TGTGCCAGCAGTTACCCGACTACAGGAATTGAGGAGACCCAGTACTTC. It codes for CASSYPTTGIEETQYF.

This chain links TRBV7-8 with TRBJ2-4; 14 bases fit TRBD2. This CDR3 has 19 residues. The junction had 9 bases not matched to a gene; V was cut back by 5 bases and J by 0 bases. Germline values: CDR1 SGHVS, CDR2 FQNEAQ. CDR3 loop: CASSPRLAGGVSAKNIQYF. CDR3 bases: TGTGCCAGCAGCCCGCGACTAGCGGGGGGGGTGTCAGCCAAAAACATTCAGTACTTC.

V gene TRBV9 combines with J gene TRBJ2-1; 10 bases line up with TRBD1. Germline V gene lookup returns CDR1 SGDLS and CDR2 YYNGEE. V was clipped by 7 bases and J by 3 bases; unmatched bases: 10. The CDR3 is 16 residues long. In DNA, the CDR3 is TGTGCCAGCTCCGGGACAGGGGCCATACACTACAATGAGCAGTTCTTC. Translating it yields CASSGTGAIHYNEQFF.

This clone was found a few times. The chain joins TRBV5-1 to TRBJ1-2; weak D call: TRBD1 (5 bases). The germline gives CDR1 SGHRS, CDR2 YFSETQ. The CDR3 spans 14 residues. V shed 4 bases and J shed 5 bases, with 15 bases lying between them. CDR3 residues: CASSPGDALYGYTF. The CDR3, as DNA: TGCGCCAGCAGCCCGGGGGATGCCCTTTATGGCTACACCTTC.

The rearrangement joins TRBV11-2 to TRBJ2-5; D tentatively fits TRBD1 or TRBD2 (6 bases each). CDR3 length: 15 amino acids. Between the trimmed V and J ends, which lost 3 bases and 1 base, there was a span of 12 bases. From germline, CDR1 is SGHAT and CDR2 FQNNGV. The CDR3 region is CASSFWGASQETQYF. CDR3 in DNA: TGTGCCAGCAGCTTTTGGGGGGCCAGCCAAGAGACCCAGTACTTC.

The chain uses TRBV5-4 and TRBJ2-5, with unresolved D. Trimming took 4 bases from V and 2 from J, leaving 9 bases between them. Germline CDR1 SGHNT, CDR2 YYREEE (reference sequence). The CDR3 runs to 13 residues. CDR3 loop: CASSRVPQETQYF. CDR3 in DNA: TGTGCCAGCAGCCGAGTCCCTCAAGAGACCCAGTACTTC.

This clone was observed a handful of times. The J gene is TRBJ2-2, the V gene TRBV2, with D unclear. The CDR3 contains 12 residues. Between the trimmed V and J ends, which lost 10 bases and 0 bases, there was a span of 6 bases. Germline assignment: CDR1 SNHLY and CDR2 FYNNEI. This CDR3 reads CATTANTGELFF. The CDR3 DNA reads as TGTGCCACCACAGCGAACACCGGGGAGCTGTTTTTT.

V and J are TRBV28 and TRBJ1-2; 9 bases are shared with TRBD1. CDR3 length: 15 amino acids. The junction had 7 bases not matched to a gene; V was cut back by 5 bases and J by 3 bases. Germline CDR1 is MDHEN and CDR2 is SYDVKM. The CDR3 DNA is TGTGCCAGCAGTCCAGGGACAGGGTACTACTATGGCTACACCTTC. Residues: CASSPGTGYYYGYTF.

This clone is termed medium-sized. The V gene is TRBV9, the J gene TRBJ2-7; D is unresolved. Germline CDR1 SGDLS, CDR2 YYNGEE. Trimming took off 2 bases at V and 1 base at J, with 13 bases between the two ends. The CDR3 runs to 15 residues. This CDR3 is CASSVWSGPSYEQYF. In DNA form, the CDR3 reads TGTGCCAGCAGCGTTTGGTCAGGACCTTCCTACGAGCAGTACTTC.

The J gene is TRBJ2-5, the V gene TRBV5-6; 10 nucleotides agree with TRBD1. This CDR3 is built from 14 residues. Trimming removed 0 bases from V and 6 bases from J; junction bases left unmatched: 2. CDR1 SGHDT and CDR2 YYEEEE come from the germline V gene. The CDR3 region is CASSLGGQGKTQYF. In nucleotides, the CDR3 is TGTGCCAGCAGCTTGGGGGGACAGGGGAAGACCCAGTACTTC.

This clone is large (0.1 to 1%) within its sample. This chain uses TRBV6-5 with TRBJ2-7; D is undetermined. V lost 6 bases and J lost 4, with 13 bases in between. Germline V lookup: CDR1 MNHEY, CDR2 SVGAGI. The CDR3 consists of 13 residues. CDR3 sequence reads: CASSPDGMYEQYF. The CDR3 DNA reads as TGTGCCAGCAGCCCGGACGGAATGTACGAGCAGTACTTC.

The V and J genes are TRBV6-1 and TRBJ2-7, with TRBD1 matching 11 bases. Germline-derived CDR1 and CDR2 are MNHNS and SASEGT. V gave up 8 bases and J gave up 5 bases; unmatched junction bases: 5. The CDR3 extends over 13 amino acids. CDR3 amino acids: CASRGTGGDEQYF. CDR3 coding DNA: TGTGCCAGCCGGGGGACAGGGGGAGACGAGCAGTACTTC.

The gene calls are TRBV10-1 and TRBJ2-7; no firm D call. Germline CDR1 is WNHNN and CDR2 is SYGVQD (reference sequence). Deletions cut 2 bases from V and 2 bases from J, with 10 bases between. The CDR3 contains 14 residues. Here the CDR3 DNA reads TGCGCCAGCAGTGAGAACAGATCCACCTACGAGCAGTACTTC. This encodes CASSENRSTYEQYF.

The CDR3 protein is CASSLALVDRGRSNEQFF. As DNA, the CDR3 is TGTGCCAGCAGCTTGGCCTTAGTCGACAGGGGGCGATCCAATGAGCAGTTCTTC. V usage is TRBV5-4 and J usage is TRBJ2-1; 10 bases are a match to TRBD1. Looked up from germline, CDR1 is SGHNT and CDR2 is YYREEE (reference sequence). The CDR3 extends over 18 amino acids. After removal of 0 bases from V and 6 bases from J, the junction contained 12 bases not matched to a gene.

The chain uses TRBV9 and TRBJ2-7; D perhaps matches TRBD2 (5 bases). The ends were cut back, 4 bases at V and 0 bases at J, with 11 bases in the middle. CDR1 and CDR2 from the germline V gene are SGDLS and YYNGEE. CDR3 length: 14 residues. CDR3 loop: CASSSTDYSYEQYF. DNA for the CDR3: TGTGCCAGCAGCAGTACTGACTACTCCTACGAGCAGTACTTC.

This chain connects TRBV10-3 to TRBJ1-5; D is possibly TRBD1 (5 bases). This CDR3 comprises 12 residues. Germline CDR1 ENHRY, CDR2 SYGVKD. Trimming took off 6 bases at V and 4 bases at J, with 7 bases between the two ends. DNA of the CDR3: TGTGCCATCAGAGAGGGGAATCAGCCCCAGCATTTT. Protein product: CAIREGNQPQHF.

The CDR3 here is CARSLILGRGSDTQYF. CDR3 bases: TGTGCCAGAAGCTTGATCCTCGGCAGGGGGTCAGATACGCAGTATTTT. This chain joins TRBV5-3 and TRBJ2-3; 7 positions match TRBD1. TRBV5-3 is noted as an ORF with a role that remains uncertain. The CDR3 has 16 residues. V shed 1 base and J 4 bases; nucleotides not matched to a gene: 9.

V and J are TRBV2 and TRBJ2-7, with D possibly being TRBD1 or TRBD2 (5 bases each). Germline V gene lookup returns CDR1 SNHLY and CDR2 FYNNEI. This CDR3 contains 14 residues. The V end lost 2 bases, the J end lost 3 bases, and 11 bases lay between the germline ends. The CDR3 DNA reads TGTGCCAGCAGTGAAAGGGGACGGGTCTACGAGCAGTACTTC. Amino acids: CASSERGRVYEQYF.

This clone was counted between two and nine times. This chain links TRBV2 with TRBJ1-2; D is possibly TRBD1 (6 bases). The germline V gene encodes CDR1 SNHLY and CDR2 FYNNEI. V was trimmed by 0 bases and J by 9 bases, leaving 26 bases between them. The CDR3 covers 18 residues. The CDR3 DNA follows: TGTGCCAGCAGTGAAGCGCTCCCCGCGACAGGAATGGGCGGACGCTACACCTTC. It is translated as CASSEALPATGMGGRYTF.

The chain links TRBV2 to TRBJ2-1; perhaps TRBD2 as D (6 bases). CDR1 and CDR2 (germline): SNHLY, FYNNEI. The V end lost 7 bases, the J end lost 3 bases, and 19 bases lay between the germline ends. CDR3 length: 16 residues. CDR3 loop: CASISAGTGSYNEQFF. CDR3 nucleotide sequence: TGTGCCAGCATAAGTGCGGGGACGGGGAGCTACAATGAGCAGTTCTTC.

V usage is TRBV13 and J usage is TRBJ2-7; D assignment may be TRBD1 or TRBD2 (5 bases each). The CDR3 loop spans 12 amino acids. V was shortened by 4 bases and J by 6 bases, with 10 bases between the two germline ends. Germline V gives CDR1 PRHDT, CDR2 FYEKMQ (reference sequence). In DNA form, the CDR3 reads TGTGCCAGCAGCTCCGGGACGCTCGAGCAGTACTTC. Translation gives CASSSGTLEQYF.

Written as DNA, the CDR3 is TGTGCCAGCAGCTTACCGGGACAGGGAAGGCATGGCTACACCTTC. Its protein is CASSLPGQGRHGYTF. V is TRBV7-2 and J is TRBJ1-2; 9 nucleotides match TRBD1. This CDR3 contains 15 residues. V lost 2 bases, J lost 6 bases, and 7 bases stayed unmatched. The germline V gene has CDR1 SGHTA and CDR2 FQGNSA. Looking up the rest from reference TRBV7-2 and TRBJ1-2 gives the full variable domain: GAGVSQSPSNKVTEKGKDVELRCDPISGHTALYWYRQSLGQGLEFLIYFQGNSAPDKSGLPSDRFSAERTGGSVSTLTIQRTQQEDSAVYLCASSLPGQGRHGYTFGSGTRLTVV.

V is TRBV7-9 and J is TRBJ1-1; D ambiguous. V was cut by 5 bases and J by 0 bases, with 16 bases left in between. The CDR3 has 16 residues. Germline CDR1 is SEHNR and CDR2 is FQNEAQ (reference sequence). CDR3 DNA: TGTGCCAGCAGCCCTCGGGCGGGCATGATGAACACTGAAGCTTTCTTT. It translates to CASSPRAGMMNTEAFF.